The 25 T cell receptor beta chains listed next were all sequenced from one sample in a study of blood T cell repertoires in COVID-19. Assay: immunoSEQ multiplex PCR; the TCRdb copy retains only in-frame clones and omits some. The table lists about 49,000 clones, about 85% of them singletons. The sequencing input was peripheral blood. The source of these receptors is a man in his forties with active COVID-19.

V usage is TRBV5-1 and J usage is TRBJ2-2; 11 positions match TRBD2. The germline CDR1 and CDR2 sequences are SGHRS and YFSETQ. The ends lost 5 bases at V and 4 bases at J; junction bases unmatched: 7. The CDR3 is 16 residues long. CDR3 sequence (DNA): TGCGCCAGCAGACCCGGGACTAGCGGTTTCACCGGGGAGCTGTTTTTT. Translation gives CASRPGTSGFTGELFF.

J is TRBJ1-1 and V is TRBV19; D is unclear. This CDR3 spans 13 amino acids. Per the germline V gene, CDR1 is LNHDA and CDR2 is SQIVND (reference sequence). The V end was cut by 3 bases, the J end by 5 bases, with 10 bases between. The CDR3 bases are TGTGCCAGTAGTATTATAGGGAGGACTGAAGCTTTCTTT. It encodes CASSIIGRTEAFF.

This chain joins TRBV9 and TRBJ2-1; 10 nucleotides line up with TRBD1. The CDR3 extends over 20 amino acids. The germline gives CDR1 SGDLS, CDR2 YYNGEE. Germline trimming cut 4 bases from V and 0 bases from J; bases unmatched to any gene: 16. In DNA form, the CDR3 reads TGTGCCAGCAGCCACGGACAGGGGGAATTTTTAATCCACTCCTACAATGAGCAGTTCTTC. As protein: CASSHGQGEFLIHSYNEQFF.

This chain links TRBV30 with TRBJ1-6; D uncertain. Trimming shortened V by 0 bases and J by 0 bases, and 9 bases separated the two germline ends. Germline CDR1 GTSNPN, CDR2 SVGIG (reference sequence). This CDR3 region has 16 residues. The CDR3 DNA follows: TGTGCCTGGAGTGTCCCCTTCAGCTCCTATAATTCACCCCTCCACTTT. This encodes CAWSVPFSSYNSPLHF.

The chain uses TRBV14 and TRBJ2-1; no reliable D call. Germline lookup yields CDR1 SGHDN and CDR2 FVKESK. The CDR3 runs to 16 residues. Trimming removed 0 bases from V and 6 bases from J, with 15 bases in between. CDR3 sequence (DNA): TGTGCCAGCAGCCAAGATGGTCTGACTGGCCGCAATGAGCAGTTCTTC. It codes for CASSQDGLTGRNEQFF.

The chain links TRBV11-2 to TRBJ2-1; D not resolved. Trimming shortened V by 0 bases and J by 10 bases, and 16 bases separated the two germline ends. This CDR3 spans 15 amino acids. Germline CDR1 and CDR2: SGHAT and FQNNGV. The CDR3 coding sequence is TGTGCCAGCAGCTTAGAGGTCGCGGATGGAACCGAGCAGTTCTTC. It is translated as CASSLEVADGTEQFF.

CDR3 bases: TGTGCCAGCAGTCCCCCGACAGGGACACAAACTGAAGCTTTCTTT. It yields the protein CASSPPTGTQTEAFF. This chain joins TRBV28 and TRBJ1-1; the match to TRBD1 covers 7 bases. The junction had 11 bases not matched to a gene; V was cut back by 5 bases and J by 5 bases. This CDR3 spans 15 amino acids. Per germline, CDR1 MDHEN and CDR2 SYDVKM.

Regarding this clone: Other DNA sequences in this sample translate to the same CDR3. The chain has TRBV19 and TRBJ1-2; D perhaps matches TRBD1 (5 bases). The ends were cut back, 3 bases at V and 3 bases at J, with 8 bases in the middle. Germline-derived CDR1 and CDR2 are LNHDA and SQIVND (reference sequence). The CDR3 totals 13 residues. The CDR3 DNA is TGTGCCAGTAGTATTGGACAACACTATGGCTACACCTTC. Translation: CASSIGQHYGYTF.

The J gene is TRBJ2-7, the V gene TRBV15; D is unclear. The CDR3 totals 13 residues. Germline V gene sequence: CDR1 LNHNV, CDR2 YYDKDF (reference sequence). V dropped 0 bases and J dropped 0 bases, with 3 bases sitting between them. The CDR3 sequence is CATSRDSSYEQYF. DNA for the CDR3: TGTGCCACCAGCAGAGACAGCTCCTACGAGCAGTACTTC.

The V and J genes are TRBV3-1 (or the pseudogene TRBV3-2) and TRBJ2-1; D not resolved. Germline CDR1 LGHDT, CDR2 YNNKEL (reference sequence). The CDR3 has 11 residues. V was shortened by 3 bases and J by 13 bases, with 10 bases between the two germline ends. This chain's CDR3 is CASSHIETQFF. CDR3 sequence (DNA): TGTGCCAGCAGCCATATAGAAACCCAGTTCTTC.

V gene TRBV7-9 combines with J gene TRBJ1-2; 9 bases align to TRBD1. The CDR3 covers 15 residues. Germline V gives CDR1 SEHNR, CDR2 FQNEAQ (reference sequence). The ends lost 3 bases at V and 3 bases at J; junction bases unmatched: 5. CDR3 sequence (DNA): TGTGCCAGCAGCTTTACAGGGGGCGAGTACTATGGCTACACCTTC. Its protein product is CASSFTGGEYYGYTF.

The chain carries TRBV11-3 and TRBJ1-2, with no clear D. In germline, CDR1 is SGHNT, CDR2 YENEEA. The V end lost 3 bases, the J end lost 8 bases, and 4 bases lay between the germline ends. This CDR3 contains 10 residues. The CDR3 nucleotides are TGTGCCAGCAGCTTTAGCGGCTACACCTTC. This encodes CASSFSGYTF. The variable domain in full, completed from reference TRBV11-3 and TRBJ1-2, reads EAGVVQSPRYKIIEKKQPVAFWCNPISGHNTLYWYLQNLGQGPELLIRYENEEAVDDSQLPKDRFSAERLKGVDSTLKIQPAELGDSAVYLCASSFSGYTFGSGTRLTVV.

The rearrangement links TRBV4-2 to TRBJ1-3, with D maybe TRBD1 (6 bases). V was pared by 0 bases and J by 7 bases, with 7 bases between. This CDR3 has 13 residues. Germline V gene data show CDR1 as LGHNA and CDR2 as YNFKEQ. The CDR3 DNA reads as TGTGCCAGCAGCCAAGACAGGGGCAACACCATATATTTT. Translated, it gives CASSQDRGNTIYF.

The CDR3 DNA reads TGTGCCAGCAGCTTAGACAGCGGCCCCCACGAGCAGTACTTC. Its translation is CASSLDSGPHEQYF. The rearrangement links TRBV7-9 to TRBJ2-7, with D maybe TRBD2 (5 bases). The V end lost 1 base, the J end lost 5 bases, and 12 bases lay between the germline ends. The CDR3 is 14 amino acids. Looked up from germline, CDR1 is SEHNR and CDR2 is FQNEAQ (reference sequence).

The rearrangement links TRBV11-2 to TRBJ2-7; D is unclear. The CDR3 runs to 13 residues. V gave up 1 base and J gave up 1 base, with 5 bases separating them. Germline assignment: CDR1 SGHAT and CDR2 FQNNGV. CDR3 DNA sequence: TGTGCCAGCAGCTTAGCTAGTTCCTACGAGCAGTACTTC. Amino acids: CASSLASSYEQYF. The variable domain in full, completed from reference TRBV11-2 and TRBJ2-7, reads EAGVAQSPRYKIIEKRQSVAFWCNPISGHATLYWYQQILGQGPKLLIQFQNNGVVDDSQLPKDRFSAERLKGVDSTLKIQPAKLEDSAVYLCASSLASSYEQYFGPGTRLTVT.

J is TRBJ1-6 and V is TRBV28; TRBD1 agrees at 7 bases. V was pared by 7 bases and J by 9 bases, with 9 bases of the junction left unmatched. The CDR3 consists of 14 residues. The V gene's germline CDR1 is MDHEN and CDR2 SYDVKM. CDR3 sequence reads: CASNTGAAVSPLHF. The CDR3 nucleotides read TGTGCCAGCAATACAGGGGCAGCCGTTTCACCCCTCCACTTT.

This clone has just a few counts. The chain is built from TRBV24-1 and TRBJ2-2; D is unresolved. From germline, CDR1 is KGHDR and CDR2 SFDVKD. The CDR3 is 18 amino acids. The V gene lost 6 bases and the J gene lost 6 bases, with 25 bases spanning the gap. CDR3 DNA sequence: TGTGCCACCAGTAACGGTCCCAGGCCCGATGTGAAGTCCGGGGAGCTGTTTTTT. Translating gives CATSNGPRPDVKSGELFF.

This chain's CDR3 is CASTPLIAGGYNEQFF. The CDR3 bases are TGTGCCAGCACCCCCCTAATAGCGGGAGGATACAATGAGCAGTTCTTC. The chain uses TRBV7-8 and TRBJ2-1; 10 positions agree with TRBD2. V was pared by 7 bases and J by 4 bases, with 10 bases of the junction left unmatched. This CDR3 comprises 16 residues. Germline CDR1 is SGHVS and CDR2 is FQNEAQ.

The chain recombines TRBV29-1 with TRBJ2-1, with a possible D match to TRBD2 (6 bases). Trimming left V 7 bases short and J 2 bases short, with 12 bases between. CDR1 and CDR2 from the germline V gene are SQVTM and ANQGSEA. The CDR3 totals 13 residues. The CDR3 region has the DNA TGCAGCGGGGCTAGCGATCCCTACAATGAGCAGTTCTTC. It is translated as CSGASDPYNEQFF.

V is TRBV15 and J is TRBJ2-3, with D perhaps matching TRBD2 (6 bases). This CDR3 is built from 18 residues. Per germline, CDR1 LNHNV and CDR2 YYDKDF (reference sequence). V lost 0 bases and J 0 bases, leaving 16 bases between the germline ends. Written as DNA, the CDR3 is TGTGCCACCAGCAGAGATCCTATAGCGGAACCTAGCACAGATACGCAGTATTTT. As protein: CATSRDPIAEPSTDTQYF.

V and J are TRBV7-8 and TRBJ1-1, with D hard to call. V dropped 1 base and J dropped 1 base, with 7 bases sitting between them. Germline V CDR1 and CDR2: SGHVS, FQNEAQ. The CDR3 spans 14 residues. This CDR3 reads CASSLGGGNTEAFF. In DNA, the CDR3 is TGTGCCAGCAGCTTAGGGGGAGGGAACACTGAAGCTTTCTTT.

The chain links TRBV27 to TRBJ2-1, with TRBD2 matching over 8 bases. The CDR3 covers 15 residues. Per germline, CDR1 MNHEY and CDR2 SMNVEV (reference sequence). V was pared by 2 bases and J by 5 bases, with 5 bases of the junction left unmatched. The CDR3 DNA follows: TGTGCCAGCAGTTTAGGCGGACTAGCTAACAATGAGCAGTTCTTC. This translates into CASSLGGLANNEQFF.

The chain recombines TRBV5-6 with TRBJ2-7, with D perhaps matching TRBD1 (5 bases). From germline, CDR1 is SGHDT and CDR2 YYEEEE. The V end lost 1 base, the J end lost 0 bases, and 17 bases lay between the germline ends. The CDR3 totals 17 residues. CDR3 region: CASSLFSQWGASYEQYF. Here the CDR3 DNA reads TGTGCCAGCAGCTTGTTCTCCCAATGGGGCGCCTCCTACGAGCAGTACTTC.

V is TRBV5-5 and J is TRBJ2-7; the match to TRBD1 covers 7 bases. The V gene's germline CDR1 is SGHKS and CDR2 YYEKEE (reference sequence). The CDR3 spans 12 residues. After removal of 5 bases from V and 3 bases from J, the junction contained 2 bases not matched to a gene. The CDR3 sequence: CASSRDSYEQYF. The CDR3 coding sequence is TGTGCCAGCAGTAGGGACAGCTACGAGCAGTACTTC. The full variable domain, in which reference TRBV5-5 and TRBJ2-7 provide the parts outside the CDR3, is DAGVTQSPTHLIKTRGQQVTLRCSPISGHKSVSWYQQVLGQGPQFIFQYYEKEERGRGNFPDRFSARQFPNYSSELNVNALLLGDSALYLCASSRDSYEQYFGPGTRLTVT.

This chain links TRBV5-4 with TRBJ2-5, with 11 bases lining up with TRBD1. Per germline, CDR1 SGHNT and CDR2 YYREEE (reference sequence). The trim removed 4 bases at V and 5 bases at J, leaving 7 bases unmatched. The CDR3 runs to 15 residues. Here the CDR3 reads CASSVGQGARETQYF. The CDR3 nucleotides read TGTGCCAGCAGCGTCGGACAGGGGGCGCGTGAGACCCAGTACTTC.